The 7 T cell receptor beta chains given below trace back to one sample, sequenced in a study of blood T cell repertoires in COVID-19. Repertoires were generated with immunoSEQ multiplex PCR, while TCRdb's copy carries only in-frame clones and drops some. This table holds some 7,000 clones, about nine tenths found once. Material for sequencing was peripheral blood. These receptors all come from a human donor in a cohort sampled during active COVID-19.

CDR3 sequence reads: CASSLVQVTDIQYF. CDR3 bases: TGTGCCAGCAGCTTGGTGCAGGTTACGGACATTCAGTACTTC. The chain is built from TRBV5-5 and TRBJ2-4; D is unclear. V was trimmed by 0 bases and J by 8 bases, leaving 12 bases between them. Per the germline V gene, CDR1 is SGHKS and CDR2 is YYEKEE (reference sequence). CDR3 length: 14 amino acids.

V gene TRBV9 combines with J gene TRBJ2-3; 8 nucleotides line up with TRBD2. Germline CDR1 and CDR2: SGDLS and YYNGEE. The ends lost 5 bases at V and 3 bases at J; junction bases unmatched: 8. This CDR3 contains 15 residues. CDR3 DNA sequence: TGTGCCAGCAGTTGGAGCGGGAGTTTAACAGATACGCAGTATTTT. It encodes CASSWSGSLTDTQYF.

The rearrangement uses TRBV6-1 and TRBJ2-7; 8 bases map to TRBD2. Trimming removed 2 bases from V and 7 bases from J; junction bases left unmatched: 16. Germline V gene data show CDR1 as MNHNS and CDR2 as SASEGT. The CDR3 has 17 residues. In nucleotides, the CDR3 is TGTGCCAGCAGTGAATTCGGGGGGGGAGCGGAACCTACGGAGCAGTACTTC. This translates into CASSEFGGGAEPTEQYF.

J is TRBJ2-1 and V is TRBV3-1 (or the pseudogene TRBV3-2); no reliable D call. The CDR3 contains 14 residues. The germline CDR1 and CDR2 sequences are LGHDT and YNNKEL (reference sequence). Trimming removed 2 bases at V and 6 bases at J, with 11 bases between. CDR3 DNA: TGTGCCAGCAGCCAAAGAATCCGCGGCAATGAGCAGTTCTTC. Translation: CASSQRIRGNEQFF.

As DNA, the CDR3 is TGTGCCAGCAGTTACCCAACGCCCCCGGGACAGACATACAATGAGCAGTTCTTC. Protein: CASSYPTPPGQTYNEQFF. The chain employs TRBV6-2 or TRBV6-3 and TRBJ2-1, with TRBD1 matching 7 bases. The V segment lost 2 bases and the J segment 4 bases; nucleotides outside the gene matches: 14. CDR1 and CDR2 from the germline V gene are MNHEY and SVGEGT. The CDR3 has 18 amino acids.

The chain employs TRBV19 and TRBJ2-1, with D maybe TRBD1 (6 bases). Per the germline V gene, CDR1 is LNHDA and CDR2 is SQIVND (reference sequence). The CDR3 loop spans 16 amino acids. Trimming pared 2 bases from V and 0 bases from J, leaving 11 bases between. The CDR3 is CASSIMGARSYNEQFF. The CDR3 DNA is TGTGCCAGTAGTATAATGGGGGCCCGCTCCTACAATGAGCAGTTCTTC. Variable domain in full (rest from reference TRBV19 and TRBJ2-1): DGGITQSPKYLFRKEGQNVTLSCEQNLNHDAMYWYRQDPGQGLRLIYYSQIVNDFQKGDIAEGYSVSREKKESFPLTVTSAQKNPTAFYLCASSIMGARSYNEQFFGPGTRLTVL.

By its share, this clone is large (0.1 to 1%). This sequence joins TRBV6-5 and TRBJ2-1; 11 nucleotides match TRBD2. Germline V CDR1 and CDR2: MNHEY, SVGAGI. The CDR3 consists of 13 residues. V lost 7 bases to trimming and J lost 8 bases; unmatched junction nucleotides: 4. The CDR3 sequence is CASTSGGWDEQFF. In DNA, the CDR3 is TGTGCCAGCACTAGCGGGGGGTGGGATGAGCAGTTCTTC.